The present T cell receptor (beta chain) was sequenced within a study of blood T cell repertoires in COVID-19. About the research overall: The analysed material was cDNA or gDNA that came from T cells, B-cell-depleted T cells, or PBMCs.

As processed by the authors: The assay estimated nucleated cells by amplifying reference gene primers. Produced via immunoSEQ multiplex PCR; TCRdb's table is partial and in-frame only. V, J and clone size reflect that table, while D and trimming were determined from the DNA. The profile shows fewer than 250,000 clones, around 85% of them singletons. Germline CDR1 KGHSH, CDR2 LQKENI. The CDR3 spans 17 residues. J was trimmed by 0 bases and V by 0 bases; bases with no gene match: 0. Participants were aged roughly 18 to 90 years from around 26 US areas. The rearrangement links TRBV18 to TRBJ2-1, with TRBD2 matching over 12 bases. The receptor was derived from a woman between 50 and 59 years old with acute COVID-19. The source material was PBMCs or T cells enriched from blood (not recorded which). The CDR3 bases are TGTGCCAGCTCACCACCGACTAGCGGGAGCTCCTACAATGAGCAGTTCTTC. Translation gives CASSPPTSGSSYNEQFF.